This entry lists 19 T cell receptor beta chains sequenced from one sample in a study of blood T cell repertoires in COVID-19. Libraries were prepared by immunoSEQ multiplex PCR; TCRdb keeps only in-frame clonotypes and omits some of them. The data hold fewer than 500,000 clones, with approximately 86% observed a single time. The source material was PBMCs or T cells enriched from blood (not recorded which). The receptors stem from a woman under 30 who had recovered from COVID-19.

The V and J genes are TRBV4-1 and TRBJ2-1; D is possibly TRBD2 (5 bases). Trimming cost V 3 bases and J 2 bases, with 11 bases left between them. Germline values: CDR1 MGHRA, CDR2 YSYEKL. CDR3 size: 15 residues. CDR3 region: CASSQTWGAYNEQFF. The CDR3 DNA reads TGCGCCAGCAGCCAGACATGGGGAGCCTACAATGAGCAGTTCTTC.

The chain carries TRBV7-9 and TRBJ1-1; D may be TRBD1 (6 bases). The V end was cut by 5 bases, the J end by 1 base, with 11 bases between. Germline CDR1 reads SEHNR; CDR2 reads FQNEAQ (reference sequence). The CDR3 is 14 amino acids. The CDR3 loop is CASSPGETNTEAFF. CDR3 sequence (DNA): TGTGCCAGCAGCCCAGGGGAGACGAACACTGAAGCTTTCTTT.

V and J are TRBV6-1 and TRBJ2-7, with D perhaps TRBD2 (5 bases). CDR1 and CDR2 (germline): MNHNS, SASEGT. The CDR3 is 15 amino acids. Trimming pared 2 bases from V and 2 bases from J, leaving 13 bases between. The CDR3 here is CASSEQLDPTYEQYF. CDR3 sequence (DNA): TGTGCCAGCAGTGAACAACTAGACCCTACCTACGAGCAGTACTTC.

The CDR3 here is CAISESLTSGESGDTQYF. The CDR3 DNA sequence: TGTGCCATCAGTGAGTCGTTAACTAGCGGGGAGAGTGGAGATACGCAGTATTTT. The chain couples TRBV10-3 to TRBJ2-3, with TRBD2 matching over 10 bases. CDR1 is ENHRY, CDR2 SYGVKD, per germline. This CDR3 is 18 amino acids long. Trimming cost V 0 bases and J 5 bases; bases outside gene matches: 11.

The chain has TRBV18 and TRBJ2-1; 7 bases map to TRBD2. Trimming removed 3 bases from V and 9 bases from J; junction bases left unmatched: 14. Germline V gene data show CDR1 as KGHSH and CDR2 as LQKENI. The CDR3 is made up of 16 amino acids. The CDR3 DNA reads as TGTGCCAGCTCACCGGGAGGGCTTAAGGAATATGGTGAGCAGTTCTTC. Translated: CASSPGGLKEYGEQFF.

The chain employs TRBV2 and TRBJ1-5; the D is unclear. Germline CDR1 reads SNHLY; CDR2 reads FYNNEI. The CDR3 consists of 16 residues. The germline V and J ends were trimmed by 1 base and 6 bases, with 16 bases remaining between them. The DNA of the CDR3 is TGTGCCAGCAGTGAAGTCGGGGAGGAGGCTGGTCAGCCCCAGCATTTT. Translating gives CASSEVGEEAGQPQHF.

The chain's CDR3 is CASSLGRNSPLHF. CDR3 DNA sequence: TGTGCCAGCAGTTTGGGCCGTAATTCACCCCTCCACTTT. The V and J genes are TRBV12-3 or TRBV12-4 and TRBJ1-6; no reliable D call. V lost 3 bases and J 6 bases, leaving 6 bases between the germline ends. The CDR3 has 13 residues.

This clone was found a few times. The chain joins TRBV4-1 to TRBJ2-1; D gene ambiguous. This CDR3 contains 13 residues. The ends were cut back, 1 base at V and 7 bases at J, with 8 bases in the middle. Germline V CDR1 and CDR2: MGHRA, YSYEKL. CDR3 sequence reads: CASSQVGANEQFF. CDR3 DNA sequence: TGCGCCAGCAGCCAAGTCGGAGCTAATGAGCAGTTCTTC.

The genes are TRBV27 and TRBJ1-2; D ambiguous. Germline CDR1 and CDR2: MNHEY and SMNVEV (reference sequence). The V end was cut by 2 bases, the J end by 1 base, with 17 bases between. This CDR3 spans 17 amino acids. The CDR3 DNA sequence: TGTGCCAGCAGTTTAATTGGAGTGCTTGGTCTTAACTATGGCTACACCTTC. As protein: CASSLIGVLGLNYGYTF.

The V call is TRBV6-5, the J call TRBJ1-6; no firm D call. Trimming pared 2 bases from V and 7 bases from J, leaving 9 bases between. CDR1 and CDR2 (germline): MNHEY, SVGAGI. The length of the CDR3 is 14 residues. The CDR3 DNA is TGTGCCAGCAGTTACGACCGGGAGAATTCACCCCTCCACTTT. This translates into CASSYDRENSPLHF.

The chain combines TRBV27 with TRBJ1-5; 10 positions agree with TRBD1. From germline, CDR1 is MNHEY and CDR2 SMNVEV (reference sequence). The V and J ends lost 0 bases and 5 bases, in that order; junction bases with no gene match: 1. The CDR3 loop spans 15 amino acids. The DNA for the CDR3 is TGTGCCAGCAGTTTATCGGGGACAGGGGATCAGCCCCAGCATTTT. Amino acid sequence: CASSLSGTGDQPQHF.

The gene calls are TRBV5-1 and TRBJ1-1; TRBD1 might be the D (5 bases). Trimming stripped 4 bases from V and 4 bases from J, with 11 bases between. Germline lookup yields CDR1 SGHRS and CDR2 YFSETQ. The CDR3 has 13 amino acids. CDR3 amino acids: CASSLDSVTEAFF. CDR3 coding DNA: TGCGCCAGCAGCCTCGACAGTGTCACTGAAGCTTTCTTT.

V usage is TRBV2 and J usage is TRBJ1-2; D is ambiguous. CDR3 size: 13 residues. V was cut by 5 bases and J by 2 bases, with 9 bases left in between. CDR1 is SNHLY, CDR2 FYNNEI, per germline. The CDR3 DNA reads TGTGCCAGCAGTCGTCGGAGGAACTATGGCTACACCTTC. Protein: CASSRRRNYGYTF.

The V and J genes are TRBV2 and TRBJ1-2; no clear D. Trimming shortened V by 4 bases and J by 8 bases, and 5 bases separated the two germline ends. Germline V gene sequence: CDR1 SNHLY, CDR2 FYNNEI. This CDR3 has 10 residues. The CDR3, as DNA: TGTGCCAGCAGTGCCCGGGGCTACACCTTC. Its translation: CASSARGYTF.

This chain connects TRBV25-1 to TRBJ1-6; 8 positions agree with TRBD1. The V segment lost 0 bases and the J segment 3 bases; nucleotides outside the gene matches: 4. This CDR3 has 17 amino acids. Per germline, CDR1 MGHDK and CDR2 SYGVNS. For the CDR3, the DNA is TGTGCCAGCAGTGAATACGGCACAGGGGGCTATAATTCACCCCTCCACTTT. This translates into CASSEYGTGGYNSPLHF.

The J gene is TRBJ2-3, the V gene TRBV10-1; 8 nucleotides match TRBD2. The CDR3 is made up of 15 amino acids. Per the germline V gene, CDR1 is WNHNN and CDR2 is SYGVQD (reference sequence). V dropped 2 bases and J dropped 4; count of bases not matched to a gene: 5. CDR3 in amino acids: CASSEVGGGSDTQYF. The CDR3 region has the DNA TGCGCCAGCAGTGAGGTCGGGGGGGGATCAGATACGCAGTATTTT.

This clone was detected a few times. This chain connects TRBV19 to TRBJ1-5, with D perhaps TRBD1 (5 bases). The germline V gene encodes CDR1 LNHDA and CDR2 SQIVND (reference sequence). Trimming cost V 5 bases and J 6 bases, with 8 bases left between them. The CDR3 spans 12 residues. The CDR3 DNA is TGTGCCAGTAGTCTTACAGGTCAGCCCCAGCATTTT. It is translated as CASSLTGQPQHF.

This CDR3 is CASSFNRGHEQYF. CDR3 DNA sequence: TGTGCCAGCAGCTTTAACAGGGGGCACGAGCAGTACTTC. This chain links TRBV11-2 with TRBJ2-7, with 9 bases that match TRBD1. The CDR3 loop spans 13 amino acids. The germline V gene has CDR1 SGHAT and CDR2 FQNNGV. Unmatched junction bases numbered 2, after V lost 3 bases and J lost 5 bases.

The rearrangement links TRBV11-2 to TRBJ1-5, with unresolved D. The V end was cut by 0 bases, the J end by 0 bases, with 6 bases between. Germline lookup yields CDR1 SGHAT and CDR2 FQNNGV. This CDR3 has 15 residues. CDR3 protein: CASSLDGNSNQPQHF. The CDR3 nucleotides are TGTGCCAGCAGCTTAGACGGGAATAGCAATCAGCCCCAGCATTTT.